The following is a TCR beta chain sequence with its context. Researchers ran the PCR with 60 Vbeta and 13 Jbeta primers. Sequencing used immunoSEQ multiplex PCR; TCRdb keeps in-frame clones, though not all of them. The sample carries about 63,000 clones, 73% recorded once. The germline CDR1 and CDR2 sequences are SNHLY and FYNNEI. The CDR3 sequence is 13 residues long. V lost 4 bases to trimming and J lost 9 bases, with 10 bases between them. This sample is drawn from a study of cytomegalovirus exposure and HLA in healthy donors. Specimen: PBMCs. The rearrangement uses TRBV2 and TRBJ1-6; TRBD1 might be the D (6 bases). The clonotype comes from a man in his fifties in good health and CMV-seronegative. The CDR3 DNA reads as TGTGCCAGCAGTGGGCAGGGGAGTTCACCCCTCCACTTT. Translation gives CASSGQGSSPLHF.